This record looks at one T cell receptor (beta chain) sequence and its context. This entry belongs to a study of radiotherapy plus CTLA-4 blockade in lung cancer. Across the study: Disease control reached roughly 33%, with objective responses in 15% to 20%.

Measured with immunoSEQ multiplex PCR; TCRdb has only the in-frame clones, and not every one. The table records about 45,000 clones, around 77% of them present only once. V was shortened by 3 bases and J by 3 bases, with 8 bases between the two germline ends. The CDR3 covers 13 residues. Germline V gives CDR1 KGHSH, CDR2 LQKENI. This receptor was taken from a human donor with non-small cell lung cancer who had stable disease on radiotherapy plus ipilimumab. The rearrangement uses TRBV18 and TRBJ1-1, with a tentative D call TRBD1 (5 bases). The material was peripheral blood, obtained from a patient treated with radiotherapy plus ipilimumab. CDR3 loop: CASSPTGDTEAFF. For the CDR3, the DNA is TGTGCCAGCTCACCTACAGGAGACACTGAAGCTTTCTTT. Looking up the rest from reference TRBV18 and TRBJ1-1 gives the full variable domain: NAGVMQNPRHLVRRRGQEARLRCSPMKGHSHVYWYRQLPEEGLKFMVYLQKENIIDESGMPKERFSAEFPKEGPSILRIQQVVRGDSAAYFCASSPTGDTEAFFGQGTRLTVV.